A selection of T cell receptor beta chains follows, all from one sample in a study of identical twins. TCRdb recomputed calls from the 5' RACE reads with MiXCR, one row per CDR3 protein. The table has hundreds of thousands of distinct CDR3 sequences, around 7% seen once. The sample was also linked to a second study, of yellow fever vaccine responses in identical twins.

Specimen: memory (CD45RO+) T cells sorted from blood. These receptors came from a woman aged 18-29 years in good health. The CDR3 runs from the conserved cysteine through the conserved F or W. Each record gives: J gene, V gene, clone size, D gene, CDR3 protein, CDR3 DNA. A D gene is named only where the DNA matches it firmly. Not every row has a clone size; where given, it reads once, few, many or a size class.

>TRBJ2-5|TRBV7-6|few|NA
CASSPAGETQYF
TGTGCCAGCAGCCCGGCAGGGGAGACCCAGTACTTC
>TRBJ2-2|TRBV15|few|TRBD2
CATSRAPSGGTSTGELFF
TGTGCCACCAGCAGAGCCCCTAGCGGGGGGACCTCCACCGGGGAGCTGTTTTTT
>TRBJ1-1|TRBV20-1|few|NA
CSALVRRGATEAFF
TGCAGTGCTCTAGTACGGCGAGGGGCCACTGAAGCTTTCTTT
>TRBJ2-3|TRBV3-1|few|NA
CASSETSSTDTQYF
TGTGCCAGCAGCGAAACTAGCAGCACAGATACGCAGTATTTT
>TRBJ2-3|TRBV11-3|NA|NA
CASSLETSSTDTQYF
TGTGCCAGCAGCTTAGAAACCTCTAGCACAGATACGCAGTATTTT
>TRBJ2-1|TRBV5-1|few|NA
CASSLSQSYNEQFF
TGCGCCAGCAGCTTGTCCCAGTCTTACAATGAGCAGTTCTTC
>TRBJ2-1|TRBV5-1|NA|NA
CASRRETYNEQFF
TGCGCCAGCAGACGGGAGACCTACAATGAGCAGTTCTTC
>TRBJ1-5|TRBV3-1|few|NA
CASSQGGGGNQPQHF
TGTGCCAGCAGCCAAGGGGGGGGTGGCAATCAGCCCCAGCATTTT
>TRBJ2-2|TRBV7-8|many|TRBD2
CASSLLPGLAGAGFTGELFF
TGTGCCAGCAGCTTATTACCGGGACTAGCGGGAGCAGGTTTCACCGGGGAGCTGTTTTTT
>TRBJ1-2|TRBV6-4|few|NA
CASSDGEDYGYTF
TGTGCCAGCAGTGACGGCGAAGACTATGGCTACACCTTC
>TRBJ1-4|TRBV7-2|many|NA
CASSLHEKLFF
TGTGCCAGCAGCTTACATGAAAAACTGTTTTTT
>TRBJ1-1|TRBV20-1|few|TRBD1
CSASVSDRGLNTEAFF
TGCAGTGCTAGTGTATCGGACAGGGGTCTGAACACTGAAGCTTTCTTT
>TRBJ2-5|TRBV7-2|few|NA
CASGVTWETQYF
TGTGCCAGCGGAGTGACGTGGGAGACCCAGTACTTC
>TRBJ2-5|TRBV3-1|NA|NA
CASSQVGKTQYF
TGTGCCAGCAGCCAAGTTGGCAAGACCCAGTACTTC
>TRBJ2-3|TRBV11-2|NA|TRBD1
CASSLGGTVSTDTQYF
TGTGCCAGCAGCTTAGGAGGGACAGTGAGCACAGATACGCAGTATTTT
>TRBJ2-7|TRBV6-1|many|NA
CASRDNYEQYF
TGTGCCAGCCGGGACAACTACGAGCAGTACTTC
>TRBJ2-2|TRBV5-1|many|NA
CASLRDGDTGELFF
TGCGCCAGCTTACGGGACGGAGACACCGGGGAGCTGTTTTTT
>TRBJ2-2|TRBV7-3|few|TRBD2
CASSWGTSGNAGELFF
TGTGCCAGCAGCTGGGGGACTAGCGGGAATGCCGGGGAGCTGTTTTTT
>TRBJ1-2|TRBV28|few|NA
CASSSQTMDGYTF
TGTGCCAGCAGTTCCCAGACAATGGATGGCTACACCTTC
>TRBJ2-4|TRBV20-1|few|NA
CSARDSWTYENIQYF
TGCAGTGCTAGAGATAGTTGGACATACGAAAACATTCAGTACTTC
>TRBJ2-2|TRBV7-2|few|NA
CASSLGRRNTGELFF
TGTGCCAGCAGCTTAGGTCGCAGAAACACCGGGGAGCTGTTTTTT
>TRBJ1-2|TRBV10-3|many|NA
CAIREEGVNYGYTF
TGTGCCATCAGGGAGGAGGGTGTCAACTATGGCTACACCTTC
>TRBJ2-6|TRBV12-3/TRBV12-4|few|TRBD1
CASRDRTLSGANVLTF
TGTGCCAGCAGGGACAGGACCCTCTCTGGGGCCAACGTCCTGACTTTC
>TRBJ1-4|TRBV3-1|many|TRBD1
CASGRTGSNEKLFF
TGTGCCAGCGGACGGACAGGGTCTAATGAAAAACTGTTTTTT
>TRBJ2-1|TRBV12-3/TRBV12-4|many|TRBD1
CASSLAVAGGKGEQFF
TGTGCCAGCAGTTTAGCGGTGGCAGGGGGCAAGGGTGAGCAGTTCTTC
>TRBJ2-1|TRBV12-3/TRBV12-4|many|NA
CASSFRGWNEQFF
TGTGCCAGCAGTTTTCGGGGTTGGAATGAGCAGTTCTTC
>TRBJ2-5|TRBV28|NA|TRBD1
CASSLEDRVRETQYF
TGTGCCAGCAGTTTAGAAGACAGGGTGAGGGAGACCCAGTACTTC
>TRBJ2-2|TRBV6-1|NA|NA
CASSEPDGELFF
TGTGCCAGCAGTGAACCCGACGGGGAGCTGTTTTTT
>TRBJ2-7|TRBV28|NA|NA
CASSLVRYEQYF
TGTGCCAGCAGTTTAGTCCGCTACGAGCAGTACTTC
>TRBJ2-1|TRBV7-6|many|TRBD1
CASSLDNTGASYNEQFF
TGTGCCAGCAGCTTAGATAACACAGGGGCCTCCTACAATGAGCAGTTCTTC
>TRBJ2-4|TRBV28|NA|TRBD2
CASGSSGSPKNIQYF
TGTGCCAGCGGCTCTAGCGGGAGTCCCAAAAACATTCAGTACTTC
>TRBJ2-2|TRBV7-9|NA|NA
CASTHRLVSTGELFF
TGTGCCAGCACACACCGACTAGTGTCCACCGGGGAGCTGTTTTTT
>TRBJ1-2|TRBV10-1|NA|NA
CASSESSGDYGYTF
TGCGCCAGCAGTGAGTCTTCAGGGGACTATGGCTACACCTTC
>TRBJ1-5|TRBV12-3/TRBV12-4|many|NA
CASRLDGNQPQHF
TGTGCCAGCAGACTCGACGGCAATCAGCCCCAGCATTTT
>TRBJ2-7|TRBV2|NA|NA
CASSEGTAYEQYF
TGTGCCAGCAGTGAGGGCACGGCCTACGAGCAGTACTTC
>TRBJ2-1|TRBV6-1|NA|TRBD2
CASSLGAGGIDEQFF
TGTGCCAGCAGCCTAGGGGCGGGAGGTATCGATGAGCAGTTCTTC
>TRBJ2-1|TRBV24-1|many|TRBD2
CATSDFGTTGYNEQFF
TGTGCCACCAGTGATTTCGGGACTACGGGCTACAATGAGCAGTTCTTC
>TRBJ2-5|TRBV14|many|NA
CASSRGGAWETQYF
TGTGCCAGCAGCCGGGGGGGCGCGTGGGAGACCCAGTACTTC
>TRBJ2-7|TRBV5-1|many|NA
CASSSPPRLEQYF
TGCGCCAGCAGCTCACCGCCCCGACTAGAGCAGTACTTC
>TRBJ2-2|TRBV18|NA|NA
CASSPPGLSWAGELFF
TGTGCCAGCTCACCCCCGGGACTCTCTTGGGCCGGGGAGCTGTTTTTT
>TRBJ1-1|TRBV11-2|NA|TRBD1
CASSFMTGGEAFF
TGTGCCAGCAGCTTTATGACAGGGGGTGAAGCTTTCTTT
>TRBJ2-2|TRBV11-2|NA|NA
CASSPPFVGTGELFF
TGTGCCAGCAGCCCTCCCTTCGTGGGCACCGGGGAGCTGTTTTTT
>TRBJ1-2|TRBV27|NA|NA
CASSGVGQLRNFNYGYTF
TGTGCCAGCAGTGGGGTGGGGCAGCTCCGAAACTTTAACTATGGCTACACCTTC
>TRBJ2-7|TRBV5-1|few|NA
CASSQQGRGITYEQYF
TGCGCCAGCAGCCAACAGGGTAGGGGTATTACCTACGAGCAGTACTTC
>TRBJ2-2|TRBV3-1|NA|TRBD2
CASTPILAGVTGELFF
TGTGCCAGCACCCCTATACTAGCGGGAGTCACCGGGGAGCTGTTTTTT
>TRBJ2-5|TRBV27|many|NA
CASSLSGTWLTQYF
TGTGCCAGCAGTTTATCGGGGACTTGGCTGACCCAGTACTTC
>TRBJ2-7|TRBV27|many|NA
CASSLKTPGYLPYEQYF
TGTGCCAGCAGTTTGAAGACCCCTGGTTACCTACCCTACGAGCAGTACTTC
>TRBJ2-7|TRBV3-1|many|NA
CASSQGLSNWGEQYF
TGTGCCAGCAGCCAAGGTCTGTCTAACTGGGGCGAGCAGTACTTC
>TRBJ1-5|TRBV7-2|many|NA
CASSLVGYQPQHF
TGTGCCAGCAGCTTAGTCGGGTATCAGCCCCAGCATTTT
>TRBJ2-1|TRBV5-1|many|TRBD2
CASSPGLAGAPREQFF
TGCGCCAGCAGCCCGGGACTAGCGGGAGCGCCGCGGGAGCAGTTCTTC
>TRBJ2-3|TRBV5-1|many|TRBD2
CASSLGAGGEDTQYF
TGCGCCAGCAGCTTGGGGGCGGGAGGAGAAGATACGCAGTATTTT
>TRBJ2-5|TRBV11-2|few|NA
CASSAITSKETQYF
TGTGCCAGCAGCGCGATAACTAGCAAAGAGACCCAGTACTTC
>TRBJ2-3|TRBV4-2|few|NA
CASSPSMGGATTDTQYF
TGTGCCAGCAGCCCCAGTATGGGCGGGGCGACCACAGATACGCAGTATTTT
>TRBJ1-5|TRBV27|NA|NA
CASSLESAGNQPQHF
TGTGCCAGCAGTTTAGAGTCGGCAGGGAATCAGCCCCAGCATTTT
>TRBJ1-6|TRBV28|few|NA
CASTNRANSPLHF
TGTGCCAGCACCAACAGGGCCAATTCACCCCTCCACTTT